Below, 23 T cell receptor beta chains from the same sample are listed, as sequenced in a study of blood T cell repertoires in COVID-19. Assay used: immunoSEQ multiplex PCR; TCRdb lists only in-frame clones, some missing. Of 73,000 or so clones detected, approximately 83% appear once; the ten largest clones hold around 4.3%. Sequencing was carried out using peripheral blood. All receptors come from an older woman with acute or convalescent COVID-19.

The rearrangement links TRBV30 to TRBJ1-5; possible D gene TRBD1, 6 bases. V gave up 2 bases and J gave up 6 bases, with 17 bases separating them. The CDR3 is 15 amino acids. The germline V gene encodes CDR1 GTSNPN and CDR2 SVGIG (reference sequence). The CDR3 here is CAWSPLQGRGQPQHF. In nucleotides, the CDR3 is TGTGCCTGGAGTCCGTTACAGGGCCGGGGTCAGCCCCAGCATTTT.

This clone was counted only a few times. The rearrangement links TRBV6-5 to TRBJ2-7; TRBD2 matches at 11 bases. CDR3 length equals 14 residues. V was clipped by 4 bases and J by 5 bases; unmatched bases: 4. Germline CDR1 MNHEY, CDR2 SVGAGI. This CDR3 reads CASSLGLAAHEQYF. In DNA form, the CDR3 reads TGTGCCAGCAGTTTGGGACTAGCGGCCCACGAGCAGTACTTC.

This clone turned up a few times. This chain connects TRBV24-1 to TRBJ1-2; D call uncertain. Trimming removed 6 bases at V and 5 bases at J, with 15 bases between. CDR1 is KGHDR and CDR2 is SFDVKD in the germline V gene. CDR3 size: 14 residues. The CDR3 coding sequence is TGTGCCACCAGTAGAAACATTTCCCCTTATGGCTACACCTTC. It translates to CATSRNISPYGYTF.

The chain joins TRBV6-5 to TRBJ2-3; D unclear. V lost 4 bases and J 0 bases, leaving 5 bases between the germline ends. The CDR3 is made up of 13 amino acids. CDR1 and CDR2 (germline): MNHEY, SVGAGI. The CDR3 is CASSSSSTDTQYF. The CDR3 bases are TGTGCCAGCAGTTCTTCTAGCACAGATACGCAGTATTTT.

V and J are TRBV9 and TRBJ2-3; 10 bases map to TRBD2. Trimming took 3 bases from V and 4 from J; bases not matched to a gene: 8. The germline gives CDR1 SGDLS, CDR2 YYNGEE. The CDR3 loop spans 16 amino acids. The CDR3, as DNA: TGTGCCAGCAGCGGCCCAAGCGGGGGGGCGGCAGATACGCAGTATTTT. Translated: CASSGPSGGAADTQYF.

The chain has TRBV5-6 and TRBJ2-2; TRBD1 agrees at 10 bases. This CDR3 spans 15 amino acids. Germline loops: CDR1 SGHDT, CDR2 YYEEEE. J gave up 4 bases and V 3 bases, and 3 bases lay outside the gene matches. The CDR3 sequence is CASSYRDRGTGELFF. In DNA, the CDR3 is TGTGCCAGCAGCTACCGGGACAGGGGCACCGGGGAGCTGTTTTTT.

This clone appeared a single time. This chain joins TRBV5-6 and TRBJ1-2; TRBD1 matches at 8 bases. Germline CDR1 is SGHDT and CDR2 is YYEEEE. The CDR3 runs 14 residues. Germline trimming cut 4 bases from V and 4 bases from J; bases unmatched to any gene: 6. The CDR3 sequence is CASSPGGGGYGYTF. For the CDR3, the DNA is TGTGCCAGCAGCCCAGGGGGCGGCGGCTATGGCTACACCTTC.

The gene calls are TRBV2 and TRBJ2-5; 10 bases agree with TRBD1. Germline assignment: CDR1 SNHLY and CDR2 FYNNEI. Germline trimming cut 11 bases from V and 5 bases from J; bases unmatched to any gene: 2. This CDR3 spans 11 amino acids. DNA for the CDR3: TGTGCCGGGACAGGGGATGAGACCCAGTACTTC. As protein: CAGTGDETQYF.

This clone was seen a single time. In DNA form, the CDR3 reads TGTGCCAGCAAAGCAGCCTCGACTAGCCCCTCCTACGAGCAGTACTTC. Protein: CASKAASTSPSYEQYF. J is TRBJ2-7 and V is TRBV7-3; 7 bases align to TRBD2. The CDR3 totals 16 residues. Trimming cost V 7 bases and J 0 bases; bases outside gene matches: 12. Germline loops: CDR1 SGHTA, CDR2 FQGTGA. The whole variable domain, remainder taken from reference TRBV7-3 and TRBJ2-7, is GAGVSQTPSNKVTEKGKYVELRCDPISGHTALYWYRQSLGQGPEFLIYFQGTGAADDSGLPNDRFFAVRPEGSVSTLKIQRTERGDSAVYLCASKAASTSPSYEQYFGPGTRLTVT.

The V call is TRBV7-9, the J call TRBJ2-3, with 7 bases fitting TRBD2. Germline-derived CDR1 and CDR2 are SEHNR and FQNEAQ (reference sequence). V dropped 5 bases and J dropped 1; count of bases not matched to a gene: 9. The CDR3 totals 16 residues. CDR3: CASSRQRGGGTDTQYF. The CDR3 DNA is TGTGCCAGCAGCCGCCAGCGGGGCGGGGGCACAGATACGCAGTATTTT. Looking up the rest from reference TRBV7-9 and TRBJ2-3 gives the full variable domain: DTGVSQNPRHKITKRGQNVTFRCDPISEHNRLYWYRQTLGQGPEFLTYFQNEAQLEKSRLLSDRFSAERPKGSFSTLEIQRTEQGDSAMYLCASSRQRGGGTDTQYFGPGTRLTVL.

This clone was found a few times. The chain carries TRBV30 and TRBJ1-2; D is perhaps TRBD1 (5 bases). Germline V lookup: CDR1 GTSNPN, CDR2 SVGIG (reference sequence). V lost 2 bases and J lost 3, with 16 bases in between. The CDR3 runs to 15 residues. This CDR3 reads CAWSHPGGRDYGYTF. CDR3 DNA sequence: TGTGCCTGGAGTCACCCGGGGGGTAGGGACTATGGCTACACCTTC. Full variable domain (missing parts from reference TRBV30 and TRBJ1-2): SQTIHQWPATLVQPVGSPLSLECTVEGTSNPNLYWYRQAAGRGLQLLFYSVGIGQISSEVPQNLSASRPQDRQFILSSKKLLLSDSGFYLCAWSHPGGRDYGYTFGSGTRLTVV.

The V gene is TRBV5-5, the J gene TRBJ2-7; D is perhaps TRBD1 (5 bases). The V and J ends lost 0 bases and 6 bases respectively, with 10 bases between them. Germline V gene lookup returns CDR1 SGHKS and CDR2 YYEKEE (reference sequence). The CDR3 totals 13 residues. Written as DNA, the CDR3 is TGTGCCAGCAGCTTGGCAGGGTATGGCGAGCAGTACTTC. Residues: CASSLAGYGEQYF.

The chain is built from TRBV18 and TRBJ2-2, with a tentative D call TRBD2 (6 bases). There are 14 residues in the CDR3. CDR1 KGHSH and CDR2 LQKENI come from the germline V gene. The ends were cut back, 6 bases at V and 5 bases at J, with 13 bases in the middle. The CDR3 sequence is CASSPGSRTGELFF. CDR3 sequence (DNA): TGTGCCAGCTCTCCCGGGAGTAGGACCGGGGAGCTGTTTTTT. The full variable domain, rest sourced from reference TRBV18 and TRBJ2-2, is NAGVMQNPRHLVRRRGQEARLRCSPMKGHSHVYWYRQLPEEGLKFMVYLQKENIIDESGMPKERFSAEFPKEGPSILRIQQVVRGDSAAYFCASSPGSRTGELFFGEGSRLTVL.

The CDR3 DNA follows: TGTGCCAGCAGCACCGGGCCCAACGCGGGCGAGCAGTACTTC. Its translation is CASSTGPNAGEQYF. This chain joins TRBV9 and TRBJ2-7; D is possibly TRBD2 (5 bases). The V and J ends lost 4 bases and 6 bases respectively, with 17 bases between them. Germline CDR1 reads SGDLS; CDR2 reads YYNGEE. CDR3 length equals 14 residues.

CDR3 nucleotide sequence: TGTGCCAGCAGTGAAGGCAGGGGGGTGGTTCAGCCCCAGCATTTT. Translating gives CASSEGRGVVQPQHF. The chain combines TRBV6-1 with TRBJ1-5; 7 nucleotides align to TRBD1. Germline trimming cut 1 base from V and 6 bases from J; bases unmatched to any gene: 6. This CDR3 is 15 amino acids long. Per the germline V gene, CDR1 is MNHNS and CDR2 is SASEGT.

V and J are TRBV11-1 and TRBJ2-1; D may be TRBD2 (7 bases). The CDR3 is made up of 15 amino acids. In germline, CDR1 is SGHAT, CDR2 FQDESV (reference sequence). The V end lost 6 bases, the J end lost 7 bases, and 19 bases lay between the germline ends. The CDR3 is CASSTRGAGRNEQFF. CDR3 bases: TGTGCCAGCAGTACTCGGGGGGCGGGCCGAAATGAGCAGTTCTTC.

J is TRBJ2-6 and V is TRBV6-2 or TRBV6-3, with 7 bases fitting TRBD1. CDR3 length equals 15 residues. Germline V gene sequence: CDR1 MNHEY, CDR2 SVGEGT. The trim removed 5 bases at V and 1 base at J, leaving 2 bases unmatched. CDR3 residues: CASSKTGSGANVLTF. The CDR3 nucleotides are TGTGCCAGCAGTAAGACAGGGTCTGGGGCCAACGTCCTGACTTTC.

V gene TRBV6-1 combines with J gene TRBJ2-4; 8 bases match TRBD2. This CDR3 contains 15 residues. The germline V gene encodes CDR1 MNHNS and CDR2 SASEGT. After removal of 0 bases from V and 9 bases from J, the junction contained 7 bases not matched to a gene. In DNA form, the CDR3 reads TGTGCCAGCAGTGAAGCCACCGGGGGGGCCGGCATTCAGTACTTC. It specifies CASSEATGGAGIQYF.

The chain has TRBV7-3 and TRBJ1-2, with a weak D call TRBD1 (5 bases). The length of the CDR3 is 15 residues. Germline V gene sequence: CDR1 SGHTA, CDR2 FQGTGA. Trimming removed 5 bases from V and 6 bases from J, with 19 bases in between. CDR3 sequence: CASSPPGDPRDGYTF. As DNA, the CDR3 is TGTGCCAGCAGCCCCCCGGGGGACCCAAGGGATGGCTACACCTTC.

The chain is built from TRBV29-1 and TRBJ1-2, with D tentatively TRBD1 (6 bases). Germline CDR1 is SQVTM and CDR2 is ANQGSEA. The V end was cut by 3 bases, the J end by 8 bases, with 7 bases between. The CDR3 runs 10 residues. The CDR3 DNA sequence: TGCAGCGTTGATGGGGGCGGCTACACCTTC. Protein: CSVDGGGYTF.

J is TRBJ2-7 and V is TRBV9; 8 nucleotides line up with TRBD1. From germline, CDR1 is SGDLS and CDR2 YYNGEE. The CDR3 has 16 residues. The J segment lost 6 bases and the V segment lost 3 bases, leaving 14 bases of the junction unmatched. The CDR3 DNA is TGTGCCAGCAGCGCGCCAGGGACAGGAGAGTCCGGCGAGCAGTACTTC. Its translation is CASSAPGTGESGEQYF. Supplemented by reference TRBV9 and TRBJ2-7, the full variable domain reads DSGVTQTPKHLITATGQRVTLRCSPRSGDLSVYWYQQSLDQGLQFLIQYYNGEERAKGNILERFSAQQFPDLHSELNLSSLELGDSALYFCASSAPGTGESGEQYFGPGTRLTVT.

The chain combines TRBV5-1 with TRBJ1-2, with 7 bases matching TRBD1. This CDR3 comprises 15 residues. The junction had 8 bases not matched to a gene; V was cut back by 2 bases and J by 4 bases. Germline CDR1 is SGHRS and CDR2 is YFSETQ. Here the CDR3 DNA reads TGCGCCAGCAGCTTAGAGGGGGCAGGTACCTATGGCTACACCTTC. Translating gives CASSLEGAGTYGYTF.

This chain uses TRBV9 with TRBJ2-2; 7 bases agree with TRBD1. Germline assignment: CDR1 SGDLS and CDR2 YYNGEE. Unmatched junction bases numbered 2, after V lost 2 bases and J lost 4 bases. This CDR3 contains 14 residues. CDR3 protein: CASSVRGTTGELFF. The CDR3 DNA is TGTGCCAGCAGCGTCAGGGGGACCACCGGGGAGCTGTTTTTT.